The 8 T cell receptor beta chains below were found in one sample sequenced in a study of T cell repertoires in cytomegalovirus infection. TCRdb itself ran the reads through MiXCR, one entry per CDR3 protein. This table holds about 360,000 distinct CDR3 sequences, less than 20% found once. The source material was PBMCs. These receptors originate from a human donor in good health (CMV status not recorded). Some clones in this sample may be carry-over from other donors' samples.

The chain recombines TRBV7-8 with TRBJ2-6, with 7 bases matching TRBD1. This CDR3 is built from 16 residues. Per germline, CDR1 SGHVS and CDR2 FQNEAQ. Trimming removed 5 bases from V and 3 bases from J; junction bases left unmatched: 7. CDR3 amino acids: CASSRQGISGANVLTF. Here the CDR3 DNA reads TGTGCCAGCAGCCGACAGGGCATCAGTGGGGCCAACGTCCTGACTTTC.

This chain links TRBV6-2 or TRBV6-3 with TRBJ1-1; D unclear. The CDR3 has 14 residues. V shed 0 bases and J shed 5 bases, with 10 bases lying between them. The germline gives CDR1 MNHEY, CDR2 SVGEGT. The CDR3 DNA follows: TGTGCCAGCAGTTACTCGTCCGGCCTAACTGAAGCTTTCTTT. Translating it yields CASSYSSGLTEAFF.

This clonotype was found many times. CDR3 in amino acids: CASSFGDINQPQHF. The CDR3 coding sequence is TGTGCCAGCAGTTTTGGTGACATTAATCAGCCCCAGCATTTT. The chain uses TRBV12-3 or TRBV12-4 and TRBJ1-5; unclear D gene. V lost 3 bases to trimming and J lost 4 bases, with 10 bases between them. CDR3 size: 14 residues.

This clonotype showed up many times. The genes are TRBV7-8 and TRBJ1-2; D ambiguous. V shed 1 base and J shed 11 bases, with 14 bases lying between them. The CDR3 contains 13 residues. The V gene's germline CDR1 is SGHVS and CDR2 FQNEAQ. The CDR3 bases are TGTGCCAGCAGCTTAGAAGTAGGGTCAGCTTACACCTTC. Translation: CASSLEVGSAYTF. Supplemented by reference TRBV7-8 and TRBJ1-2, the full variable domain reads GAGVSQSPRYKVAKRGQDVALRCDPISGHVSLFWYQQALGQGPEFLTYFQNEAQLDKSGLPSDRFFAERPEGSVSTLKIQRTQQEDSAVYLCASSLEVGSAYTFGSGTRLTVV.

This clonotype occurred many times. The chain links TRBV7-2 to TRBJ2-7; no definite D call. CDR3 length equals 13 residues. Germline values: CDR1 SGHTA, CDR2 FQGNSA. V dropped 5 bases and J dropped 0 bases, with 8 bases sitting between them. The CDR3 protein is CASSRQVSYEQYF. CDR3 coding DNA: TGTGCCAGCAGCCGGCAGGTCTCCTACGAGCAGTACTTC. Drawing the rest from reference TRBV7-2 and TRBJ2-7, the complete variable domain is GAGVSQSPSNKVTEKGKDVELRCDPISGHTALYWYRQSLGQGLEFLIYFQGNSAPDKSGLPSDRFSAERTGGSVSTLTIQRTQQEDSAVYLCASSRQVSYEQYFGPGTRLTVT.

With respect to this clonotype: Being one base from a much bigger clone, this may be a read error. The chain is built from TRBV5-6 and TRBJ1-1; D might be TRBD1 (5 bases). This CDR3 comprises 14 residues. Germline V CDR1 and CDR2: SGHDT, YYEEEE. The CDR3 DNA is TGTGCCAGCAGCTGGGAAGAGGGGATCACTGAAGGTTTCTTT. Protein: CASSWEEGITEGFF.

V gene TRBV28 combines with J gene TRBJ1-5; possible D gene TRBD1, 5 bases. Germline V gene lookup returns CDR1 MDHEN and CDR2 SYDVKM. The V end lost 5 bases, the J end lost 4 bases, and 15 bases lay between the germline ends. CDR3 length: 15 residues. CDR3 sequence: CASSLQAGGNQPQHF. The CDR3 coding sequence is TGTGCCAGCAGTCTCCAAGCGGGGGGGAATCAGCCCCAGCATTTT.

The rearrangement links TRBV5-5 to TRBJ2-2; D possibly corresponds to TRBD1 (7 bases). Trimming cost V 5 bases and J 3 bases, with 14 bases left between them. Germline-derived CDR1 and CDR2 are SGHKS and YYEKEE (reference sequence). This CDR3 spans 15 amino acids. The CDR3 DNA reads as TGTGCCAGCAGTCCAGGGGGGTTTTACACCGGGGAGCTGTTTTTT. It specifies CASSPGGFYTGELFF.